The rows below give T cell receptor beta chains drawn from one sample of a study of regulatory T cells in long-lasting Graves disease. TCRdb processed the multiplex PCR reads anew with MiXCR; each CDR3 protein has one entry. The repertoire consists of about 350,000 distinct CDR3 sequences, with 16% occurring once and the leading ten covering 20%. This sample also belongs to another study, concerning T cells in Graves' hyperthyroidism and ophthalmopathy.

Sample: peripheral blood mononuclear cells (PBMCs), taken at new diagnosis, from a patient treated with antithyroid drugs. The origin of the receptors is a woman aged 18-29 years with Graves disease. CDR3s include the opening cysteine and the closing phenylalanine or tryptophan. The order of the fields is J gene, D gene, clone size, V gene, CDR3 DNA, CDR3 protein. D genes are given only for firm matches. Clone sizes are given selectively: once, few, many, or a class where the clone is expanded.

TRBJ1-1 | NA | many | TRBV28 | TGTGCCAGCAGTCGAGCAGGGGCGAACACTGAAGCTTTCTTT | CASSRAGANTEAFF
TRBJ1-5 | NA | NA | TRBV25-1 | TGTGCCAGCGGGGGTGTTGGGACGGGGCAGCCCCAGCATTTT | CASGGVGTGQPQHF
TRBJ1-2 | NA | NA | TRBV25-1 | TGTGCCAGCAGTGGCTCCCCCCCGGGGGGCTACACCTTC | CASSGSPPGGYTF
TRBJ2-7 | NA | many | TRBV5-6 | TGTGCCAGCAGCTCACAGGGAGGAAACTACGAGCAGTACTTC | CASSSQGGNYEQYF
TRBJ2-3 | TRBD2 | many | TRBV12-3/TRBV12-4 | TGTGCCAGCAGTTCCGGACTAGCCTTTTATAGAGATACGCAGTATTTT | CASSSGLAFYRDTQYF
TRBJ1-6 | TRBD1 | many | TRBV3-1 | TGTGCCAGCACAACCGGGACAGGGGATTCACCCCTCCACTTT | CASTTGTGDSPLHF
TRBJ2-5 | TRBD2 | many | TRBV20-1 | TGCAGTGCTTTCACTAGCGGGGGTCGGGAGACCCAGTACTTC | CSAFTSGGRETQYF
TRBJ2-5 | NA | few | TRBV2 | TGTGCCAGCAGTCACTACTCGGGTTTACAAGAGACCCAGTACTTC | CASSHYSGLQETQYF
TRBJ1-1 | TRBD1 | NA | TRBV18 | TGTGCCAGCTCAGAGGGACAGGGGGTAACTGAAGCTTTCTTT | CASSEGQGVTEAFF
TRBJ2-3 | NA | few | TRBV3-1 | TGTGCCAGCAGCCAAGGGCCAGGGACCTACACAGATACGCAGTATTTT | CASSQGPGTYTDTQYF
TRBJ1-1 | NA | many | TRBV2 | TGTGCCAGGGGGGACGGACCGAACACTGAAGCTTTCTTT | CARGDGPNTEAFF
TRBJ2-2 | TRBD2 | NA | TRBV7-9 | TGTGCCCTCTACTTAGCGGGAATCACCGGGGAGCTGTTTTTT | CALYLAGITGELFF
TRBJ2-7 | NA | many | TRBV3-1 | TGTGCCAGCAGCCCCCGAGGTGGAGGGGCCTACGAGCAGTACTTC | CASSPRGGGAYEQYF
TRBJ1-1 | NA | NA | TRBV3-1 | TGTGCCAGCAGCCAGGACAGCTTTGTGGCTGAAGCTTTCTTT | CASSQDSFVAEAFF
TRBJ2-1 | TRBD2 | many | TRBV20-1 | TGCAGTGTTCCGGCTAGCGGGGGGGCCAATGAGCAGTTCTTC | CSVPASGGANEQFF
TRBJ1-3 | NA | few | TRBV4-1 | TGCGCCAGCAGCCGCCTATCGACAGCGGGCTCTGGAAACACCATATATTTT | CASSRLSTAGSGNTIYF
TRBJ2-6 | NA | NA | TRBV6-1 | TGTGCCAGCAGTGAAAGTTATAGGGGGACTGGGGCCAACGTCCTGACTTTC | CASSESYRGTGANVLTF
TRBJ2-3 | NA | many | TRBV7-8 | TGTGCCAGCAGCCCCTCAGGACTGGGGGGAGATACGCAGTATTTT | CASSPSGLGGDTQYF
TRBJ1-2 | TRBD1 | few | TRBV7-2 | TGTGCCAGCGGAAGGACAGGGGGATCCTATGGCTACACCTTC | CASGRTGGSYGYTF